The 27 T cell receptor beta chains presented below share a single source sample, sequenced in a study of blood T cell repertoires in COVID-19. Data came from immunoSEQ multiplex PCR; TCRdb stores just in-frame clones and leaves some out. This table has under 60,000 clones, just under 90% appearing once. Sequenced sample: peripheral blood. Source of these receptors: a woman aged 55-70 years with COVID-19, enrolled during active disease.

The chain employs TRBV19 and TRBJ2-1; 7 bases are shared with TRBD2. With V trimmed by 3 bases and J by 0 bases, 5 bases remained unmatched. The CDR3 is made up of 16 amino acids. Per the germline V gene, CDR1 is LNHDA and CDR2 is SQIVND (reference sequence). The CDR3 DNA reads TGTGCCAGTAGTATCAGGACTAGTGGCTCCTACAATGAGCAGTTCTTC. This sequence encodes CASSIRTSGSYNEQFF.

This clone appeared once. Other DNA sequences in the sample encode the same CDR3. The chain has TRBV6-5 and TRBJ1-5, with 9 nucleotides matching TRBD1. The V segment lost 8 bases and the J segment 6 bases; nucleotides outside the gene matches: 2. This CDR3 contains 12 residues. Germline V gene lookup returns CDR1 MNHEY and CDR2 SVGAGI. As DNA, the CDR3 is TGTGCCAGCCACAGGGGGCGTCAGCCCCAGCATTTT. Translating gives CASHRGRQPQHF.

The chain is built from TRBV4-1 and TRBJ2-7; possible D gene TRBD1, 6 bases. This CDR3 has 13 amino acids. Per germline, CDR1 MGHRA and CDR2 YSYEKL. V lost 2 bases and J lost 2, with 7 bases in between. This CDR3 reads CASSQRDTYEQYF. DNA of the CDR3: TGCGCCAGCAGCCAAAGGGACACCTACGAGCAGTACTTC.

The rearrangement links TRBV6-4 to TRBJ2-3; D possibly corresponds to TRBD2 (6 bases). This CDR3 has 15 residues. In germline, CDR1 is MRHNA, CDR2 SNTAGT. Deletions cut 4 bases from V and 0 bases from J, with 11 bases between. CDR3 DNA: TGTGCCAGCAGTGGGGGTAGCGGCAGCACAGATACGCAGTATTTT. It yields the protein CASSGGSGSTDTQYF.

The genes are TRBV5-1 and TRBJ2-1; TRBD2 aligns across 9 bases. The CDR3 spans 13 residues. V trimming: 6 bases; J trimming: 4 bases; junction bases outside the gene matches: 2. Germline V CDR1 and CDR2: SGHRS, YFSETQ. In DNA form, the CDR3 reads TGCGCCAGCACGACTAGCGGTTACAATGAGCAGTTCTTC. Protein: CASTTSGYNEQFF.

The chain links TRBV9 to TRBJ1-2; possibly TRBD1 for D (6 bases). Per germline, CDR1 SGDLS and CDR2 YYNGEE. The CDR3 runs 14 residues. V was shortened by 2 bases and J by 2 bases, with 10 bases between the two germline ends. As DNA, the CDR3 is TGTGCCAGCAGCGTGGATCAGGGGAACTATGGCTACACCTTC. As protein: CASSVDQGNYGYTF.

This chain uses TRBV6-4 with TRBJ1-6; 8 positions match TRBD1. The junction had 8 bases not matched to a gene; V was cut back by 4 bases and J by 9 bases. CDR3 length: 15 amino acids. Germline CDR1 MRHNA, CDR2 SNTAGT. This CDR3 reads CASSARQGSVSPLHF. The CDR3 coding sequence is TGTGCCAGCAGTGCCCGACAGGGGTCGGTTTCACCCCTCCACTTT.

The CDR3 region is CASSSSVGKLFF. The CDR3 nucleotides read TGTGCCAGCAGCTCGTCAGTTGGAAAACTGTTTTTT. The rearrangement uses TRBV5-6 and TRBJ1-4; D is undetermined. Deletions cut 3 bases from V and 10 bases from J, with 10 bases between. Germline V CDR1 and CDR2: SGHDT, YYEEEE. The CDR3 runs 12 residues.

The chain has TRBV19 and TRBJ1-2; D not resolved. Germline V gene data show CDR1 as LNHDA and CDR2 as SQIVND (reference sequence). V was clipped by 3 bases and J by 5 bases, with 10 bases between them. The CDR3 consists of 13 residues. The CDR3 sequence: CASSIRRRYGYTF. The CDR3 DNA reads TGTGCCAGTAGTATTAGGAGGCGGTATGGCTACACCTTC.

The chain is built from TRBV10-1 and TRBJ1-1; D remains unclear. The ends were cut back, 5 bases at V and 5 bases at J, with 12 bases in the middle. The length of the CDR3 is 13 residues. Per the germline V gene, CDR1 is WNHNN and CDR2 is SYGVQD (reference sequence). The CDR3: CASSPAGGTEAFF. In DNA form, the CDR3 reads TGCGCCAGCAGTCCGGCCGGCGGGACTGAAGCTTTCTTT.

J is TRBJ1-6 and V is TRBV4-2; 7 positions match TRBD1. CDR1 is LGHNA and CDR2 is YNFKEQ in the germline V gene. This CDR3 region has 16 residues. With V trimmed by 1 base and J by 6 bases, 6 bases remained unmatched. The chain's CDR3 is CASSQGDTGVNSPLHF. The CDR3 DNA sequence: TGTGCCAGCAGCCAAGGGGATACAGGGGTTAATTCACCCCTCCACTTT.

The gene calls are TRBV11-3 and TRBJ2-7; TRBD1 is a possible D gene (5 bases). The CDR3 is 14 amino acids. Germline V gives CDR1 SGHNT, CDR2 YENEEA. V dropped 1 base and J dropped 6 bases, with 13 bases sitting between them. The CDR3 here is CASSLGPSQGEQYF. CDR3 DNA sequence: TGTGCCAGCAGCTTAGGCCCCTCGCAGGGCGAGCAGTACTTC.

This chain links TRBV4-2 with TRBJ1-6; a possible D gene is TRBD1 (5 bases). The CDR3 spans 15 residues. Germline V CDR1 and CDR2: LGHNA, YNFKEQ. V dropped 1 base and J dropped 8 bases, with 12 bases sitting between them. Written as DNA, the CDR3 is TGTGCCAGCAGCCAAGGAACGGGGGTGCATTCACCCCTCCACTTT. It yields the protein CASSQGTGVHSPLHF.

The chain is built from TRBV28 and TRBJ1-1, with 11 bases identical to TRBD1. This CDR3 has 15 residues. Germline V gene sequence: CDR1 MDHEN, CDR2 SYDVKM. The ends lost 6 bases at V and 3 bases at J; junction bases unmatched: 6. The chain's CDR3 is CASSSPGQGDTEAFF. CDR3 bases: TGTGCCAGCAGCTCCCCGGGACAGGGGGACACTGAAGCTTTCTTT.

The chain carries TRBV28 and TRBJ1-4; a possible D gene is TRBD1 (6 bases). The germline V and J ends were trimmed by 5 bases and 8 bases, with 21 bases remaining between them. From germline, CDR1 is MDHEN and CDR2 SYDVKM. This CDR3 has 16 amino acids. For the CDR3, the DNA is TGTGCCAGCAGTCGGGTGGGGGGGCTCGGCTTGGAAAAACTGTTTTTT. As protein: CASSRVGGLGLEKLFF.

The J gene is TRBJ2-5, the V gene TRBV28, with TRBD1 matching 7 bases. The CDR3 is made up of 15 amino acids. The germline V gene encodes CDR1 MDHEN and CDR2 SYDVKM. The junction had 7 bases not matched to a gene; V was cut back by 6 bases and J by 0 bases. The CDR3 reads CASRTGFGDQETQYF. Written as DNA, the CDR3 is TGTGCCAGCAGGACAGGGTTTGGGGACCAAGAGACCCAGTACTTC.

The gene calls are TRBV27 and TRBJ2-2; 8 bases align to TRBD1. J gave up 5 bases and V 6 bases, and 11 bases lay outside the gene matches. CDR1 MNHEY and CDR2 SMNVEV come from the germline V gene (reference sequence). CDR3 length: 16 amino acids. As DNA, the CDR3 is TGTGCCAGCAGGAAACAAGGGACAGGCGATACCGGGGAGCTGTTTTTT. Protein sequence: CASRKQGTGDTGELFF.

This clone was found once. This chain uses TRBV10-3 with TRBJ1-5, with D possibly TRBD1 on 5 matching bases. Trimming pared 3 bases from V and 6 bases from J, leaving 18 bases between. This CDR3 contains 16 residues. The germline CDR1 and CDR2 sequences are ENHRY and SYGVKD. The CDR3 reads CAISEGAGEAGQPQHF. Written as DNA, the CDR3 is TGTGCCATCAGTGAAGGGGCCGGGGAGGCGGGTCAGCCCCAGCATTTT.

The genes are TRBV27 and TRBJ2-3; no firm D call. CDR1 and CDR2 from the germline V gene are MNHEY and SMNVEV (reference sequence). CDR3 length: 14 residues. Trimming took off 6 bases at V and 1 base at J, with 11 bases between the two ends. CDR3 sequence: CASSPFPCTDTQYF. The CDR3 DNA reads as TGTGCCAGCAGCCCGTTCCCTTGCACAGATACGCAGTATTTT.

The sample holds a few counts of this clone. The rearrangement joins TRBV24-1 to TRBJ1-2, with TRBD1 as a possible D gene (5 bases). Germline V gives CDR1 KGHDR, CDR2 SFDVKD. The CDR3 contains 14 residues. The ends were cut back, 3 bases at V and 1 base at J, with 8 bases in the middle. The CDR3 spells CATSDVQGNYGYTF. CDR3 nucleotides: TGTGCCACCAGTGATGTCCAGGGTAACTATGGCTACACCTTC.

The V gene is TRBV11-1, the J gene TRBJ2-1; 8 bases map to TRBD1. Per germline, CDR1 SGHAT and CDR2 FQDESV (reference sequence). CDR3 size: 16 residues. V shed 5 bases and J 5 bases; nucleotides not matched to a gene: 11. The CDR3 bases are TGTGCCAGCAGCCGCAGGACAGGGATTCTTAACAATGAGCAGTTCTTC. This encodes CASSRRTGILNNEQFF.

This chain links TRBV30 with TRBJ1-4; 7 bases line up with TRBD1. CDR3 length: 15 residues. After removal of 0 bases from V and 8 bases from J, the junction contained 9 bases not matched to a gene. The germline V gene encodes CDR1 GTSNPN and CDR2 SVGIG (reference sequence). The CDR3 is CAWSVWQGVEEKLFF. In DNA form, the CDR3 reads TGTGCCTGGAGTGTGTGGCAGGGGGTAGAAGAAAAACTGTTTTTT.

V usage is TRBV12-3 or TRBV12-4 and J usage is TRBJ1-1; 10 nucleotides match TRBD1. CDR3 length equals 13 residues. The junction had 3 bases not matched to a gene; V was cut back by 6 bases and J by 5 bases. The CDR3 region is CASSRQGATEAFF. The CDR3 nucleotides are TGTGCCAGCAGCCGACAGGGGGCTACTGAAGCTTTCTTT.

The rearrangement uses TRBV12-5 and TRBJ1-1, with D unclear. Germline V CDR1 and CDR2: LGHNT, FRNRAP. The CDR3 length is 12 residues. The V gene lost 3 bases and the J gene lost 7 bases, with 9 bases spanning the gap. As DNA, the CDR3 is TGTGCTAGTGGTTTAGCGTCGGTTGAAGCTTTCTTT. Translation: CASGLASVEAFF.

The CDR3 is CASSEGFGDSYEQYF. For the CDR3, the DNA is TGTGCCAGCAGTGAAGGTTTCGGGGACTCCTACGAGCAGTACTTC. The chain is built from TRBV6-1 and TRBJ2-7; a weak D match, TRBD2 (5 bases). Per the germline V gene, CDR1 is MNHNS and CDR2 is SASEGT. The CDR3 runs to 15 residues. V was clipped by 1 base and J by 0 bases, with 10 bases between them.

J is TRBJ2-1 and V is TRBV5-4; 12 positions agree with TRBD2. The CDR3 is 13 residues long. Germline lookup yields CDR1 SGHNT and CDR2 YYREEE (reference sequence). After removal of 7 bases from V and 9 bases from J, the junction contained 5 bases not matched to a gene. This chain's CDR3 is CASRLAGVSEQFF. CDR3 in DNA: TGTGCCAGCCGACTAGCGGGAGTAAGTGAGCAGTTCTTC.

This chain connects TRBV3-1 (or the pseudogene TRBV3-2) to TRBJ2-1, with 12 bases that match TRBD2. This CDR3 contains 15 residues. With 1 base clipped from V and 9 bases from J, the junction kept 4 bases outside the gene matches. Germline loops: CDR1 LGHDT, CDR2 YNNKEL (reference sequence). This CDR3 reads CASSQGTSGTGEQFF. The CDR3, as DNA: TGTGCCAGCAGCCAAGGGACTAGCGGGACAGGTGAGCAGTTCTTC.